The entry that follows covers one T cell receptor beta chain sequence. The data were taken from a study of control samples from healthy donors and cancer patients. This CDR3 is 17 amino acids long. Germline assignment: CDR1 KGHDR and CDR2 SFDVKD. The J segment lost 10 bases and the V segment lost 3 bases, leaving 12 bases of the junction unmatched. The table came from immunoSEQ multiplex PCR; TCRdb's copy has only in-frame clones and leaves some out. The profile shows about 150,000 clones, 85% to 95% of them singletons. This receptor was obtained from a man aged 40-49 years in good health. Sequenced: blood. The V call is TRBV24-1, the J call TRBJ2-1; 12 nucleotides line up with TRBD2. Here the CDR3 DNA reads TGTGCCACCAGTGATCCGTCGGCTAGCGGGGGGGCTGGGGAGCAGTTCTTC. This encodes CATSDPSASGGAGEQFF.